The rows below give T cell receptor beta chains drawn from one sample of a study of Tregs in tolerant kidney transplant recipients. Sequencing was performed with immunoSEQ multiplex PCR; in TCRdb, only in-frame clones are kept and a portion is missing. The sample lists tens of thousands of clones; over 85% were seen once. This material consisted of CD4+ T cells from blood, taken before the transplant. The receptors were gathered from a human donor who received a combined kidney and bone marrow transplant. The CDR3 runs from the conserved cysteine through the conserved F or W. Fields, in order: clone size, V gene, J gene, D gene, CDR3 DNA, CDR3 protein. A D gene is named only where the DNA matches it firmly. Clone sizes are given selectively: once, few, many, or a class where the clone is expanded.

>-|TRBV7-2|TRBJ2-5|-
TGTGCCAGCAGCTTAAACGGTTACCAAGAGACCCAGTACTTC
CASSLNGYQETQYF
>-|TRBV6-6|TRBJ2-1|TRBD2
TGTGCCAGCAGTTATCGGGGGGATGAGCAGTTCTTC
CASSYRGDEQFF
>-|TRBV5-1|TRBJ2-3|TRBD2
TGCGCCAGCAGAGGACTAGCGGGGGCCCGAAGTGGTGATACGCAGTATTTT
CASRGLAGARSGDTQYF
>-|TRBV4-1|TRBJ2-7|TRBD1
TGCGCCAGCAGCACAGGGGATCCTAACTCCTACGAGCAGTACTTC
CASSTGDPNSYEQYF
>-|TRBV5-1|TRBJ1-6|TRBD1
TGCGCCAGCAGCAACTCGACAGGGGTCTATAATTCACCCCTCCACTTT
CASSNSTGVYNSPLHF
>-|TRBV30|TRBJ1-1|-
TGTGCCTGGAGTCGACAGGCTCAATCTGAAGCTTTCTTT
CAWSRQAQSEAFF
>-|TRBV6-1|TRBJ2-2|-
TGTGCCAGCAGTGAATCGCTGGGGCCCGGGGAGCTGTTTTTT
CASSESLGPGELFF
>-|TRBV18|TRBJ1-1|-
TGTGCCAGCTCACCACTCCAGGAAAACACTGAAGCTTTCTTT
CASSPLQENTEAFF
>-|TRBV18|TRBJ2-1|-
TGTGCCAGCTCCCGTAGCGGATACAATGAGCAGTTCTTC
CASSRSGYNEQFF
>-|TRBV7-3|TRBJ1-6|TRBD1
TGTGCCAGCAGCTTAAGGGGACAGGGTCCTTCACCCCTCCACTTT
CASSLRGQGPSPLHF
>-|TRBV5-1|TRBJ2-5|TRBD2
TGCGCCAGCAGCTTCCAACTAGCGGGGGGGCTAGAGACCCAGTACTTC
CASSFQLAGGLETQYF
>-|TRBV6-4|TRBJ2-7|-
TGTGCCAGCAGCCCCGGACGGGGTATGGTGCAGTACTTC
CASSPGRGMVQYF
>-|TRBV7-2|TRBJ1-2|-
TGTGCCAGCAGCTTAATCGGCAGGAACTATGGCTACACCTTC
CASSLIGRNYGYTF
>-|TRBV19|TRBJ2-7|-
TGTGCCAGTAGTATTATGGGGGGACAGAGCTCCTACGAGCAGTACTTC
CASSIMGGQSSYEQYF
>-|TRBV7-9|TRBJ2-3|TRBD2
TGTGCCAGCAGCCGTACTAGCGGGGGTGACTGGAGCACAGATACGCAGTATTTT
CASSRTSGGDWSTDTQYF
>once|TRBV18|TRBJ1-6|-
TGTGCCAGCTCACCACTCATCCACGGTCAAGAGAGCTCCTATAATTCACCCCTCCACTTT
CASSPLIHGQESSYNSPLHF